These 10 T cell receptor beta chains were all obtained from the same sample, sequenced in a study of PD-1 blockade in classical Hodgkin lymphoma. Each patient's relapse followed autologous stem cell transplantation, and brentuximab vedotin exposure varied. Libraries were prepared by immunoSEQ multiplex PCR; TCRdb keeps only in-frame clonotypes and omits some of them. The table has under 7,500 clones, about three quarters seen once. The material was peripheral blood mononuclear cells (PBMCs), obtained before the second cycle of nivolumab. These receptors all come from a human donor with classical Hodgkin lymphoma.

The J gene is TRBJ2-2, the V gene TRBV5-1, with unresolved D. From germline, CDR1 is SGHRS and CDR2 YFSETQ. The V gene lost 0 bases and the J gene lost 5 bases, with 8 bases spanning the gap. This CDR3 contains 14 residues. The CDR3 loop is CASSLAGETGELFF. The CDR3 DNA reads as TGCGCCAGCAGCTTGGCCGGAGAAACCGGGGAGCTGTTTTTT. The full variable domain, with the rest looked up from reference TRBV5-1 and TRBJ2-2, is KAGVTQTPRYLIKTRGQQVTLSCSPISGHRSVSWYQQTPGQGLQFLFEYFSETQRNKGNFPGRFSGRQFSNSRSEMNVSTLELGDSALYLCASSLAGETGELFFGEGSRLTVL.

J is TRBJ1-5 and V is TRBV29-1; D uncertain. Per germline, CDR1 SQVTM and CDR2 ANQGSEA. The CDR3 loop spans 13 amino acids. Trimming removed 4 bases at V and 3 bases at J, with 10 bases between. In DNA form, the CDR3 reads TGCAGCGTTGGAGACGGGAACAATCAGCCCCAGCATTTT. Translation gives CSVGDGNNQPQHF.

The chain links TRBV10-3 to TRBJ2-5; D might be TRBD1 (5 bases). This CDR3 region has 13 residues. V was cut by 3 bases and J by 4 bases, with 9 bases left in between. CDR1 ENHRY and CDR2 SYGVKD come from the germline V gene. The DNA for the CDR3 is TGTGCCATCAGTGAATCAGGGTTAGAGACCCAGTACTTC. Its protein is CAISESGLETQYF.

The chain uses TRBV27 and TRBJ2-7, with D possibly matching TRBD2 (7 bases). There are 15 residues in the CDR3. Per the germline V gene, CDR1 is MNHEY and CDR2 is SMNVEV (reference sequence). Trimming stripped 5 bases from V and 0 bases from J, with 14 bases between. The CDR3 nucleotides are TGTGCCAGCAGTGGGGGCGGGAGTCCCTCCTACGAGCAGTACTTC. This gives the protein CASSGGGSPSYEQYF.

For the CDR3, the DNA is TGTGCCAGCAGCCCTACGAGCTCCTATAATTCACCCCTCCACTTT. Encoded protein: CASSPTSSYNSPLHF. The chain employs TRBV7-2 and TRBJ1-6, with D hard to call. V lost 5 bases to trimming and J lost 0 bases, with 8 bases between them. Germline loops: CDR1 SGHTA, CDR2 FQGNSA. The CDR3 is 15 amino acids.

The chain has TRBV5-1 and TRBJ2-7, with 10 positions matching TRBD2. Germline V gene sequence: CDR1 SGHRS, CDR2 YFSETQ. The CDR3 has 16 residues. With V trimmed by 2 bases and J by 5 bases, 10 bases remained unmatched. The CDR3 loop is CASSLRTAGGSHEQYF. In DNA, the CDR3 is TGCGCCAGCAGCTTACGGACAGCGGGAGGGTCACACGAGCAGTACTTC.

V and J are TRBV5-1 and TRBJ2-3; TRBD1 matches 7 bases. Germline V lookup: CDR1 SGHRS, CDR2 YFSETQ. This CDR3 region has 14 residues. The V and J ends lost 0 bases and 4 bases, in that order; junction bases with no gene match: 2. The CDR3 here is CASSLEGGPDTQYF. In DNA, the CDR3 is TGCGCCAGCAGCTTGGAAGGGGGCCCAGATACGCAGTATTTT.

The rearrangement uses TRBV4-3 and TRBJ2-5; TRBD2 is a possible D gene (6 bases). V lost 1 base and J lost 5, with 17 bases in between. Germline V gives CDR1 LGHNA, CDR2 YSLEER. The CDR3 is 16 residues long. CDR3 DNA sequence: TGCGCCAGCAGCCAAGGAGTGACTAGTAGTGACGAGACCCAGTACTTC. This gives the protein CASSQGVTSSDETQYF.

This chain joins TRBV18 and TRBJ2-1; no reliable D call. Between the trimmed V and J ends, which lost 1 base and 8 bases, there was a span of 3 bases. The CDR3 length is 11 residues. Germline CDR1 reads KGHSH; CDR2 reads LQKENI. CDR3 region: CASSPRDEQFF. The CDR3, as DNA: TGTGCCAGCTCACCACGGGATGAGCAGTTCTTC.

This clone came up a few times. The genes are TRBV7-9 and TRBJ2-1; 11 positions match TRBD1. The V and J ends lost 5 bases and 6 bases, in that order; junction bases with no gene match: 15. The CDR3 totals 18 residues. Germline CDR1 reads SEHNR; CDR2 reads FQNEAQ (reference sequence). CDR3 nucleotides: TGTGCCAGCAGCCCTCCGGGACAGGGGGAAGATCTTTCCAATGAGCAGTTCTTC. This codes for CASSPPGQGEDLSNEQFF.